These 9 T cell receptor beta chains share one sample of origin, sequenced in a study of cytomegalovirus exposure and HLA in healthy donors (TCRdb year 2017). Receptor libraries were prepared by the immunoSEQ multiplex PCR assay. For the multiplex PCR, a mixture combining 60 forward primers for TCR Vbeta segments and 13 reverse primers for TCR Jbeta segments was used. The clones in this table, taken by TCRdb from immuneACCESS, are in-frame only. Not every clone is retained; where verified, under half of the shortfall comes from an unresolved V gene, and the cause of the rest is unknown. The sample contains about 160,000 clones, roughly 85% of them found a single time. About 1.3% of the sample is held by the ten biggest clonotypes. The sequencing input was PBMCs. These receptors were collected from a man aged 30-40 years in good health and CMV-seronegative.

This clone was picked up a small number of times. The chain couples TRBV28 to TRBJ2-1; tentative D call: TRBD2 (5 bases). The CDR3 runs 14 residues. CDR1 MDHEN and CDR2 SYDVKM come from the germline V gene. V gave up 6 bases and J gave up 2 bases, with 11 bases separating them. The DNA of the CDR3 is TGTGCCAGCAGATCTAGCCGTCCCTACAATGAGCAGTTCTTC. Translated: CASRSSRPYNEQFF. The full variable domain, rest sourced from reference TRBV28 and TRBJ2-1, is DVKVTQSSRYLVKRTGEKVFLECVQDMDHENMFWYRQDPGLGLRLIYFSYDVKMKEKGDIPEGYSVSREKKERFSLILESASTNQTSMYLCASRSSRPYNEQFFGPGTRLTVL.

The rearrangement links TRBV6-4 to TRBJ2-3, with D tentatively TRBD1 (6 bases). V was pared by 4 bases and J by 6 bases, with 11 bases between. Germline CDR1 MRHNA, CDR2 SNTAGT. The CDR3 runs to 13 residues. CDR3 DNA sequence: TGTGCCAGCAGTGCCCAGGGGAAGGATACGCAGTATTTT. Protein product: CASSAQGKDTQYF.

Comments on this clone: Other DNA sequences in the same sample also yield this CDR3. V is TRBV6-4 and J is TRBJ2-1; 9 bases fit TRBD2. Per the germline V gene, CDR1 is MRHNA and CDR2 is SNTAGT. CDR3 size: 14 residues. The V and J ends lost 6 bases and 7 bases, in that order; junction bases with no gene match: 7. The CDR3 is CASSVASGENEQFF. CDR3 DNA: TGTGCCAGCAGCGTGGCTAGCGGGGAGAATGAGCAGTTCTTC.

This clone showed up just a few times. CDR3 sequence reads: CASSLVGTGYSGANVLTF. DNA for the CDR3: TGTGCCAGCAGCTTGGTAGGGACAGGTTACTCTGGGGCCAACGTCCTGACTTTC. This chain links TRBV5-5 with TRBJ2-6, with TRBD1 matching 8 bases. CDR3 length: 18 residues. The V gene's germline CDR1 is SGHKS and CDR2 YYEKEE (reference sequence). V gave up 0 bases and J gave up 0 bases; unmatched junction bases: 5.

The chain links TRBV6-1 to TRBJ2-5, with TRBD1 identical over 9 bases. Trimming cost V 3 bases and J 9 bases; bases outside gene matches: 11. CDR1 and CDR2 from the germline V gene are MNHNS and SASEGT. The CDR3 loop spans 15 amino acids. The chain's CDR3 is CASSEDRGPSPAQYF. The CDR3 DNA reads TGTGCCAGCAGTGAGGACAGGGGCCCTTCCCCCGCCCAGTACTTC.

This chain uses TRBV6-5 with TRBJ2-7; 12 bases agree with TRBD1. V gave up 2 bases and J gave up 5 bases; unmatched junction bases: 1. The CDR3 has 14 residues. Germline CDR1 reads MNHEY; CDR2 reads SVGAGI. CDR3 sequence reads: CASSYGTGGDEQYF. The CDR3 DNA follows: TGTGCCAGCAGTTACGGGACAGGGGGCGACGAGCAGTACTTC.

The chain's CDR3 is CASSLRGASTDTQYF. CDR3 DNA: TGTGCCAGCAGCCTCAGGGGTGCTAGCACAGATACGCAGTATTTT. The V and J genes are TRBV5-8 and TRBJ2-3; TRBD1 might be the D (6 bases). Germline loops: CDR1 SGHTS, CDR2 YDEGEE. The CDR3 is 15 residues long. Trimming left V 4 bases short and J 0 bases short, with 12 bases between.

V gene TRBV6-5 combines with J gene TRBJ2-1; 10 bases line up with TRBD2. V lost 7 bases, J lost 2 bases, and 2 bases stayed unmatched. This CDR3 has 14 residues. Germline values: CDR1 MNHEY, CDR2 SVGAGI. This CDR3 reads CASTLAGAYNEQFF. DNA of the CDR3: TGTGCCAGCACGCTAGCGGGGGCCTACAATGAGCAGTTCTTC.

This chain links TRBV5-1 with TRBJ2-2; 11 positions agree with TRBD2. This CDR3 has 15 residues. Trimming cost V 4 bases and J 13 bases; bases outside gene matches: 12. Germline assignment: CDR1 SGHRS and CDR2 YFSETQ. CDR3 in amino acids: CASSPAGTSGLMLFF. The CDR3 DNA is TGCGCCAGCAGCCCCGCCGGGACTAGCGGCCTCATGCTGTTTTTT.